The table lists the clone carrying this T cell receptor (beta chain) with many counts. Antigen specificity is unknown. Time point: sample taken at primary tumor resection. The data belong to a study of spatial heterogeneity in lung cancer. Overall study findings and caveats: Ubiquitous and regional nonsynonymous mutations were tracked by counts of ubiquitous and regional expanded TCRs, respectively. It was found that expanded intratumoral alpha and beta TCR counts tracked tumor mutation counts.

The CDR3 covers 17 residues. The V segment lost 2 bases and the J segment 3 bases; nucleotides outside the gene matches: 10. The germline V gene has CDR1 MNHEY and CDR2 SMNVEV (reference sequence). Via MiXCR, TCRdb re-called the 5' RACE reads, giving one row per CDR3 protein. The sample includes over 10,000 distinct CDR3 sequences, 3.2% of them seen just once. The material was lung tumor tissue, obtained at surgery. This TCR came from a male donor with early-stage non-small cell lung cancer. V is TRBV27 and J is TRBJ2-3; 8 positions agree with TRBD2. The CDR3 DNA reads TGTGCCAGCAGTTTAGCCGGGAGCGGGGGCGTTACAGATACGCAGTATTTT. It specifies CASSLAGSGGVTDTQYF.